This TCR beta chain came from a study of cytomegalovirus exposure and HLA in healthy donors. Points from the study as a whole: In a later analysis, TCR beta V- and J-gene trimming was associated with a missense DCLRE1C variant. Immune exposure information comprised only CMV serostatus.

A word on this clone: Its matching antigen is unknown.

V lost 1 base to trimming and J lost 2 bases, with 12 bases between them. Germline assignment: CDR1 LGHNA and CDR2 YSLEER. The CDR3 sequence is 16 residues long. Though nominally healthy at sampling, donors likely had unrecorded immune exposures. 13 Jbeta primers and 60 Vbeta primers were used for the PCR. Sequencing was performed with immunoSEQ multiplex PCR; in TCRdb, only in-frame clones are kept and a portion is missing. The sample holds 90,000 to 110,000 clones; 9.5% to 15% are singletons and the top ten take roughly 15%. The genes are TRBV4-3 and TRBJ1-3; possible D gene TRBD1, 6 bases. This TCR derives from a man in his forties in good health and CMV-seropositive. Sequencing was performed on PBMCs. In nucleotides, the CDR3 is TGCGCCAGCAGCCAAGCGGGGGGCGATACTGGAAACACCATATATTTT. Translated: CASSQAGGDTGNTIYF.